The 3 T cell receptor beta chains presented below share a single source sample, sequenced in a study of OX40 agonist ivuxolimab in advanced cancers. Produced via immunoSEQ multiplex PCR; TCRdb's table is partial and in-frame only. The repertoire consists of about 95,000 clones, with roughly nine tenths occurring once and the leading ten covering 2% to 3%. The sequences come from CD4+ or CD8+ T cells sorted from blood, collected in a trial of the OX40 agonist ivuxolimab. These TCRs come from an adult with an advanced solid tumor such as melanoma, head and neck, liver or kidney cancer.

This clone was seen once. The chain joins TRBV7-9 to TRBJ1-5; 7 nucleotides match TRBD1. V shed 5 bases and J 5 bases; nucleotides not matched to a gene: 3. Germline CDR1 SEHNR, CDR2 FQNEAQ (reference sequence). The CDR3 consists of 13 residues. The CDR3 loop is CASSRQGYQPQHF. DNA of the CDR3: TGTGCCAGCAGCCGACAGGGATATCAGCCCCAGCATTTT.

The genes are TRBV28 and TRBJ2-7; D unresolved. Trimming stripped 3 bases from V and 7 bases from J, with 16 bases between. Germline V gene sequence: CDR1 MDHEN, CDR2 SYDVKM. The CDR3 contains 14 residues. The DNA for the CDR3 is TGTGCCAGCAGTTTTTATCAGGCACCGCGGGAGCAGTACTTC. Encoded protein: CASSFYQAPREQYF.

The chain links TRBV5-3 to TRBJ2-1; D is possibly TRBD1 (6 bases). TRBV5-3 is annotated as an ORF whose role is uncertain. The V end lost 4 bases, the J end lost 3 bases, and 14 bases lay between the germline ends. The CDR3 runs to 15 residues. As DNA, the CDR3 is TGTGCCAGAAGCGCAGGGACATTAAACTACAATGAGCAGTTCTTC. Its translation: CARSAGTLNYNEQFF.